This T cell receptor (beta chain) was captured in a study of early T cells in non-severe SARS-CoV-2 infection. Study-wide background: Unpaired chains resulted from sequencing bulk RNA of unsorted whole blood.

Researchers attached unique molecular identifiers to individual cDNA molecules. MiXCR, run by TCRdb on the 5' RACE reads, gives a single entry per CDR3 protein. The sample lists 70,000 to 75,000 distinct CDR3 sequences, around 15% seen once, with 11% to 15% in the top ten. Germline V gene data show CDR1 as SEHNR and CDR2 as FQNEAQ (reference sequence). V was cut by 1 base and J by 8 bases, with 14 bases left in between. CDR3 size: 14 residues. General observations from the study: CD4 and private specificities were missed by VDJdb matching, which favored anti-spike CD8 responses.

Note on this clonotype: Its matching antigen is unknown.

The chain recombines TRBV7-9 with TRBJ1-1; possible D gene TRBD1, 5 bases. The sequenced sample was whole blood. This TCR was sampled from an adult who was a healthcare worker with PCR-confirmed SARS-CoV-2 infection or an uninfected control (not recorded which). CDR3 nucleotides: TGTGCCAGCAGCTTAGTAATAGGGACCCCCGAAGCTTTCTTT. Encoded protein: CASSLVIGTPEAFF.